The present TCR beta chain was sequenced within a study of blood T cell repertoires in COVID-19 (dated by TCRdb to about 2020). Background for the entire study: Samples from collaborators originated in the United States, Italy and Spain and spanned both the acute and convalescent phases of COVID-19. Where available, HLA class I and class II types were taken from metadata supplied by the sample provider and were not determined by assay-based typing. The material from the prospective study consisted of cDNA or gDNA derived from T cells, B-cell-depleted T cells, or PBMCs. Samples came from the ongoing ImmuneRACE study (first 160 participants) plus 1,254 subjects from 6 global collaborators. The repertoires were made available in a free public database intended to serve as a resource for research on the immune response to SARS-CoV-2. Nearly every sample came with metadata listing a de-identified subject ID, COVID-19 status, age in years and sex. Deeply sampled blood TCRbeta repertoires from subjects exposed to, actively infected with, or recovered from COVID-19 were included in the dataset.

Collaborating institutions collected whole blood in K2EDTA tubes following their own protocols. For TCRbeta analysis, collaborator samples were shipped as frozen whole blood, as isolated PBMCs, or as DNA extracted from either sample type. A note on this clone: Its binding antigen is unknown. Within one base of it there is no much larger clone, and no base qualities were kept.

The immunoSEQ Assay, a bias-controlled multiplex PCR, was used to amplify TCRbeta CDR3 regions from genomic DNA. The authors processed their data as follows. Within the assay, amplification of reference gene primers was used to estimate how many nucleated cells each sample contained. To quantify the absolute abundance of each unique TCRbeta CDR3 rearrangement, sequence reads were collapsed and filtered. For each sample, productive Simpson clonality was calculated as the square root of Simpson's diversity index across productive rearrangements. TCRdb took this table from immuneACCESS and kept in-frame rearrangements with V and J called. Such tables lack part of the clones; where checked against another copy, unresolved V genes explain under half of the gap, and the rest is unexplained. The V and J calls and the clone size are those of that table, but D and trimming were determined from the DNA. The table for this sample lists roughly 190,000 clones; less than 80% of them were counted only once. Around 11% of the sample goes to the ten largest clones.

CDR1 and CDR2 are read off the germline V gene as KGHSH and LQKENI. Reading from cysteine to phenylalanine, the CDR3 counts 14 amino acids. CDR3 DNA only is kept here, 42 bases in frame from base 1. Trimming takes 3 bases from V and 2 bases from J, and the germline ends sit 10 bases apart. Overall study results and their limits: The quantity of clinical and demographic metadata differed by source and by participant and was supplied without curation.

The source of this sequence is a woman between 50 and 59 years old with acute or convalescent COVID-19. The sequence links TRBV18 to TRBJ1-2; a confident D gene designation cannot be given. Sequenced: peripheral blood. The CDR3 corresponds to CASSPVKANYGYTF. In nucleotides, the sequence is TGTGCCAGCTCACCCGTTAAAGCCAACTATGGCTACACCTTC.